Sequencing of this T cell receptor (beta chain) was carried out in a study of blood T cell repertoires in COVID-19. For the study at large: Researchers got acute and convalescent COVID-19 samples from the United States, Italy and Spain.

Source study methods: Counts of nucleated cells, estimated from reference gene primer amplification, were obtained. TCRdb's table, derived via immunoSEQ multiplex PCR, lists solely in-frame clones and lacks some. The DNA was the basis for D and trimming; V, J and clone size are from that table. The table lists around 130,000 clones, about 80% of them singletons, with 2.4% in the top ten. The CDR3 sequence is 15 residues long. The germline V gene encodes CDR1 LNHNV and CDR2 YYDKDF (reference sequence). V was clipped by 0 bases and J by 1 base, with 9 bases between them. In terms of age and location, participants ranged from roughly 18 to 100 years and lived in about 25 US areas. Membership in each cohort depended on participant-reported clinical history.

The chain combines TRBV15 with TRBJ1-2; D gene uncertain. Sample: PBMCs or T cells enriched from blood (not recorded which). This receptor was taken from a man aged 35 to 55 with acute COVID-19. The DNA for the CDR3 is TGTGCCACCAGCAGAGATCTAAACAGTAACTATGGCTACACCTTC. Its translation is CATSRDLNSNYGYTF.